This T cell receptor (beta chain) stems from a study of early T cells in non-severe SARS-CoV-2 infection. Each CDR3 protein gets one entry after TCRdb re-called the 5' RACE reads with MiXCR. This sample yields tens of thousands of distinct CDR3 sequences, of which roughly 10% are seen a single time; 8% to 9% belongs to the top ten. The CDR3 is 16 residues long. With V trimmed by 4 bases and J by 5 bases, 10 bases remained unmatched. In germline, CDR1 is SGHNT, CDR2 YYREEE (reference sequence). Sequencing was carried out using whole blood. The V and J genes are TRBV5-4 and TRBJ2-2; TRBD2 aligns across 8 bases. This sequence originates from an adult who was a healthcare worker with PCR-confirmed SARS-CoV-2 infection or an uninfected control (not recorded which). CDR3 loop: CASSEVLAGETGELFF. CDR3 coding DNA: TGTGCCAGCAGCGAGGTGCTAGCGGGCGAAACCGGGGAGCTGTTTTTT.